Each of the 30 T cell receptor beta chains below was sequenced from the same sample in a study of blood T cell repertoires in COVID-19. The table came from immunoSEQ multiplex PCR; TCRdb's copy has only in-frame clones and leaves some out. The sample lists about 270,000 clones, about 91% occurring once. Sequenced input: PBMCs or T cells enriched from blood (not recorded which). The receptors shown here come from a man aged 35 to 55 who had been exposed to COVID-19.

The V call is TRBV28, the J call TRBJ1-5, with 9 bases matching TRBD1. Germline values: CDR1 MDHEN, CDR2 SYDVKM. J was trimmed by 2 bases and V by 4 bases; bases with no gene match: 6. The CDR3 has 16 residues. DNA of the CDR3: TGTGCCAGCAGTTCGCAGGACAGGGGCGGCAATCAGCCCCAGCATTTT. This codes for CASSSQDRGGNQPQHF.

The V and J genes are TRBV20-1 and TRBJ2-6; no clear D. Trimming removed 3 bases from V and 0 bases from J, with 12 bases in between. There are 16 residues in the CDR3. The germline gives CDR1 DFQATT, CDR2 SNEGSKA (reference sequence). In DNA form, the CDR3 reads TGCAGTGCTAGTGAAACCGAGGTCTCTGGGGCCAACGTCCTGACTTTC. Translation: CSASETEVSGANVLTF.

As to this clone: Other DNA sequences in the same sample also yield this CDR3. CDR3 sequence (DNA): TGCGCCAGCAGCGGGACAGACTCCTACGAGCAGTACTTC. It specifies CASSGTDSYEQYF. The chain has TRBV10-2 and TRBJ2-7; 7 bases map to TRBD1. This CDR3 has 13 amino acids. From germline, CDR1 is WSHSY and CDR2 SAAADI. With V trimmed by 6 bases and J by 0 bases, 2 bases remained unmatched.

In its sample, this clone was seen once. The rearrangement joins TRBV5-1 to TRBJ1-1, with TRBD1 matching over 7 bases. V lost 4 bases and J lost 8; bases outside the gene matches: 2. Germline assignment: CDR1 SGHRS and CDR2 YFSETQ. This CDR3 spans 11 amino acids. CDR3 residues: CASSRTGEAFF. In DNA, the CDR3 is TGCGCCAGCAGCCGGACAGGAGAAGCTTTCTTT.

DNA for the CDR3: TGTGCCAGCAGCCTCGGACAGGTGGTTGATGAAAAACTGTTTTTT. Encoded protein: CASSLGQVVDEKLFF. V and J are TRBV3-1 (or the pseudogene TRBV3-2) and TRBJ1-4; the match to TRBD1 covers 7 bases. The germline V gene has CDR1 LGHDT and CDR2 YNNKEL (reference sequence). The CDR3 sequence is 15 residues long. Trimming at V came to 4 bases and at J to 6 bases, leaving 8 bases not matched to a gene.

The rearrangement uses TRBV16 and TRBJ2-1, with 9 bases aligning to TRBD1. Germline V gives CDR1 KGHSY, CDR2 FQNENV. The CDR3 loop spans 16 amino acids. Trimming took 4 bases from V and 6 from J; bases not matched to a gene: 10. The CDR3 sequence is CASSRSGTGWGNEQFF. As DNA, the CDR3 is TGTGCCAGCAGCCGCTCCGGGACAGGGTGGGGCAATGAGCAGTTCTTC.

This clone was picked up one time. The chain couples TRBV15 to TRBJ2-1, with D maybe TRBD2 (5 bases). CDR1 is LNHNV, CDR2 YYDKDF, per germline (reference sequence). The CDR3 totals 14 residues. Trimming cost V 0 bases and J 9 bases, with 12 bases left between them. The DNA for the CDR3 is TGTGCCACCAGCAGAGATCGGGCCGGGATTGAGCAGTTCTTC. Protein product: CATSRDRAGIEQFF.

The J gene is TRBJ2-7, the V gene TRBV28, with 10 bases fitting TRBD2. Germline V gene sequence: CDR1 MDHEN, CDR2 SYDVKM. CDR3 size: 15 residues. V trimming: 5 bases; J trimming: 7 bases; junction bases outside the gene matches: 11. Written as DNA, the CDR3 is TGTGCCAGCAGTATACGGACTAGCGGAGGGGGGGAGCAGTACTTC. It encodes CASSIRTSGGGEQYF. Combining the CDR3 with reference TRBV28 and TRBJ2-7 gives the whole variable domain DVKVTQSSRYLVKRTGEKVFLECVQDMDHENMFWYRQDPGLGLRLIYFSYDVKMKEKGDIPEGYSVSREKKERFSLILESASTNQTSMYLCASSIRTSGGGEQYFGPGTRLTVT.

The chain uses TRBV11-2 and TRBJ2-7, with TRBD2 identical over 10 bases. The germline CDR1 and CDR2 sequences are SGHAT and FQNNGV. Trimming took 4 bases from V and 0 from J; bases not matched to a gene: 12. The CDR3 is made up of 18 amino acids. CDR3 sequence (DNA): TGTGCCAGCAGCTCAAGACTAGCGGGCAAGGGGAACTCCTACGAGCAGTACTTC. Its translation is CASSSRLAGKGNSYEQYF.

The V and J genes are TRBV28 and TRBJ1-1; 7 positions match TRBD1. Germline V gene sequence: CDR1 MDHEN, CDR2 SYDVKM. CDR3 length: 14 amino acids. V lost 8 bases to trimming and J lost 0 bases; unmatched junction nucleotides: 6. CDR3 coding DNA: TGTGCCAGCGTTACCGGGACAGTGAACACTGAAGCTTTCTTT. Amino acid sequence: CASVTGTVNTEAFF. The full variable domain, in which reference TRBV28 and TRBJ1-1 provide the parts outside the CDR3, is DVKVTQSSRYLVKRTGEKVFLECVQDMDHENMFWYRQDPGLGLRLIYFSYDVKMKEKGDIPEGYSVSREKKERFSLILESASTNQTSMYLCASVTGTVNTEAFFGQGTRLTVV.

The chain is built from TRBV7-2 and TRBJ1-5; 7 nucleotides line up with TRBD1. This CDR3 is 18 amino acids long. J gave up 0 bases and V 2 bases, and 10 bases lay outside the gene matches. The germline V gene has CDR1 SGHTA and CDR2 FQGNSA. In DNA, the CDR3 is TGTGCCAGCAGCTTAACAGGGGCGAATTTCTATAGCAATCAGCCCCAGCATTTT. Protein product: CASSLTGANFYSNQPQHF.

This chain links TRBV29-1 with TRBJ2-7; 11 bases map to TRBD2. V lost 6 bases to trimming and J lost 6 bases; unmatched junction nucleotides: 13. The CDR3 has 15 amino acids. The germline V gene has CDR1 SQVTM and CDR2 ANQGSEA. This chain's CDR3 is CSVVTSGAFPVEQYF. CDR3 nucleotides: TGCAGCGTCGTGACTAGCGGGGCTTTTCCTGTCGAGCAGTACTTC.

V gene TRBV28 combines with J gene TRBJ2-1; TRBD1 agrees at 7 bases. In germline, CDR1 is MDHEN, CDR2 SYDVKM. The CDR3 loop spans 17 amino acids. The J segment lost 7 bases and the V segment lost 6 bases, leaving 18 bases of the junction unmatched. CDR3 DNA: TGTGCCAGCAGCGGACCCCGGACAGGAATTACTGGGAATGAGCAGTTCTTC. Protein sequence: CASSGPRTGITGNEQFF.

The chain joins TRBV6-5 to TRBJ2-2; D might be TRBD2 (5 bases). Germline loops: CDR1 MNHEY, CDR2 SVGAGI. The length of the CDR3 is 14 residues. Trimming removed 5 bases from V and 2 bases from J, with 9 bases in between. CDR3 loop: CASSPTTNTGELFF. As DNA, the CDR3 is TGTGCCAGCAGTCCGACTACTAACACCGGGGAGCTGTTTTTT.

The chain combines TRBV6-5 with TRBJ2-1, with D possibly TRBD1 on 6 matching bases. The germline V and J ends were trimmed by 5 bases and 7 bases, with 9 bases remaining between them. Germline values: CDR1 MNHEY, CDR2 SVGAGI. This CDR3 has 12 residues. The CDR3 DNA reads TGTGCCAGCAGTCGCGGACAGAATGAGCAGTTCTTC. It specifies CASSRGQNEQFF.

The rearrangement links TRBV19 to TRBJ2-5, with 12 bases that match TRBD2. Germline-derived CDR1 and CDR2 are LNHDA and SQIVND (reference sequence). V gave up 6 bases and J gave up 5 bases; unmatched junction bases: 4. The CDR3 is made up of 14 amino acids. The chain's CDR3 is CASRTSGSGETQYF. Here the CDR3 DNA reads TGTGCCAGTAGGACTAGCGGGAGTGGCGAGACCCAGTACTTC.

J is TRBJ1-1 and V is TRBV19; the match to TRBD1 covers 8 bases. J was trimmed by 11 bases and V by 9 bases; bases with no gene match: 14. Germline V gene sequence: CDR1 LNHDA, CDR2 SQIVND (reference sequence). This CDR3 comprises 13 residues. CDR3: CASLLSIQGEAFF. The CDR3 bases are TGTGCCAGCTTGTTATCAATACAGGGGGAGGCTTTCTTT.

The chain is built from TRBV4-1 and TRBJ1-5, with TRBD1 matching 7 bases. The germline CDR1 and CDR2 sequences are MGHRA and YSYEKL. The CDR3 covers 15 residues. J lost 5 bases, V lost 2 bases, and 6 bases had no gene match. CDR3: CASSQPGQNYQPQHF. CDR3 nucleotides: TGCGCCAGCAGCCAACCGGGACAGAATTATCAGCCCCAGCATTTT.

This chain connects TRBV6-2 or TRBV6-3 to TRBJ1-2; tentative D call: TRBD1 (5 bases). This CDR3 is 12 amino acids long. CDR1 is MNHEY, CDR2 SVGEGT, per germline. Trimming removed 5 bases from V and 2 bases from J, with 6 bases in between. CDR3 sequence: CASSRGNYGYTF. The CDR3, as DNA: TGTGCCAGCAGTCGGGGGAACTATGGCTACACCTTC.

The chain uses TRBV29-1 and TRBJ2-1, with D perhaps TRBD1 (6 bases). Germline V lookup: CDR1 SQVTM, CDR2 ANQGSEA. V was cut by 2 bases and J by 1 base, with 15 bases left in between. CDR3 size: 16 residues. The CDR3 bases are TGCAGCGTTGAACTGGGGGCGCTAGGGTCCTACAATGAGCAGTTCTTC. As protein: CSVELGALGSYNEQFF.

The V gene is TRBV18, the J gene TRBJ1-5; a possible D gene is TRBD1 (5 bases). Germline V CDR1 and CDR2: KGHSH, LQKENI. V was trimmed by 3 bases and J by 11 bases, leaving 14 bases between them. The CDR3 runs 13 residues. The CDR3 here is CASSPRSREAQHF. CDR3 DNA: TGTGCCAGCTCACCTAGGTCCAGGGAGGCCCAGCATTTT.

The gene calls are TRBV18 and TRBJ2-2, with 9 nucleotides matching TRBD1. The J segment lost 5 bases and the V segment lost 3 bases, leaving 4 bases of the junction unmatched. The CDR3 is made up of 15 amino acids. Germline V lookup: CDR1 KGHSH, CDR2 LQKENI. CDR3 sequence (DNA): TGTGCCAGCTCACCCCAGACAGGGGGAACCGGGGAGCTGTTTTTT. It encodes CASSPQTGGTGELFF. The full variable domain, rest sourced from reference TRBV18 and TRBJ2-2, is NAGVMQNPRHLVRRRGQEARLRCSPMKGHSHVYWYRQLPEEGLKFMVYLQKENIIDESGMPKERFSAEFPKEGPSILRIQQVVRGDSAAYFCASSPQTGGTGELFFGEGSRLTVL.

The V call is TRBV4-3, the J call TRBJ1-6, with 7 bases aligning to TRBD1. The CDR3 is 16 residues long. CDR1 is LGHNA and CDR2 is YSLEER in the germline V gene. With 5 bases clipped from V and 0 bases from J, the junction kept 4 bases outside the gene matches. The CDR3 sequence is CASSKQGSSYNSPLHF. In DNA, the CDR3 is TGCGCCAGCAGCAAACAGGGGTCCTCCTATAATTCACCCCTCCACTTT.

The V gene is TRBV11-2, the J gene TRBJ2-1; 7 bases map to TRBD1. The J segment lost 7 bases and the V segment lost 4 bases, leaving 10 bases of the junction unmatched. CDR3 length: 15 residues. In germline, CDR1 is SGHAT, CDR2 FQNNGV. In DNA, the CDR3 is TGTGCCAGCAGCTCTAGACAGGGTCTGAAAAATGAGCAGTTCTTC. This gives the protein CASSSRQGLKNEQFF.

The sample holds many counts of this clone. This rearrangement joins TRBV29-1 to TRBJ2-7, with 7 bases aligning to TRBD1. The CDR3 covers 11 residues. Germline V CDR1 and CDR2: SQVTM, ANQGSEA. Trimming removed 5 bases from V and 7 bases from J; junction bases left unmatched: 5. The CDR3 here is CSVRTGVEQYF. The CDR3 DNA sequence: TGCAGCGTTCGCACAGGGGTTGAGCAGTACTTC.

The chain carries TRBV5-1 and TRBJ2-1; no firm D call. V was clipped by 1 base and J by 8 bases, with 7 bases between them. The germline CDR1 and CDR2 sequences are SGHRS and YFSETQ. The CDR3 is 12 amino acids. The CDR3 bases are TGCGCCAGCAGCTTGTTGAGCTATGAGCAGTTCTTC. Residues: CASSLLSYEQFF.

The genes are TRBV5-1 and TRBJ1-1; D remains ambiguous. The CDR3 spans 14 residues. V was cut by 4 bases and J by 1 base, with 11 bases left in between. Germline values: CDR1 SGHRS, CDR2 YFSETQ. CDR3 protein: CASSLDVANTEAFF. CDR3 nucleotides: TGCGCCAGCAGCCTGGACGTGGCGAACACTGAAGCTTTCTTT.

V is TRBV19 and J is TRBJ1-1, with 7 bases fitting TRBD1. The V segment lost 11 bases and the J segment 4 bases; nucleotides outside the gene matches: 10. The CDR3 length is 13 residues. Looked up from germline, CDR1 is LNHDA and CDR2 is SQIVND (reference sequence). The CDR3 sequence is CASRDDRVTEAFF. DNA of the CDR3: TGTGCCTCCAGGGATGACAGGGTCACTGAAGCTTTCTTT. The full variable domain, completed using reference TRBV19 and TRBJ1-1, is DGGITQSPKYLFRKEGQNVTLSCEQNLNHDAMYWYRQDPGQGLRLIYYSQIVNDFQKGDIAEGYSVSREKKESFPLTVTSAQKNPTAFYLCASRDDRVTEAFFGQGTRLTVV.

The V and J genes are TRBV5-1 and TRBJ1-6; maybe TRBD1 (5 bases). From germline, CDR1 is SGHRS and CDR2 YFSETQ. CDR3 length: 14 residues. V gave up 5 bases and J gave up 8 bases, with 14 bases separating them. CDR3 DNA sequence: TGCGCCAGCAGTCGGGGGGGAGAGGATTCACCCCTCCACTTT. This encodes CASSRGGEDSPLHF.

This chain uses TRBV28 with TRBJ1-1, with 8 nucleotides matching TRBD1. J gave up 4 bases and V 6 bases, and 16 bases lay outside the gene matches. Germline V gives CDR1 MDHEN, CDR2 SYDVKM. The CDR3 has 17 residues. Here the CDR3 DNA reads TGTGCCAGCAGCCCAACCCAGGGGGCCCGGTGGAGCACTGAAGCTTTCTTT. This encodes CASSPTQGARWSTEAFF.